This TCR beta chain derives from a study of T cells after yellow fever vaccination (dated by TCRdb to about 2019). Describing the broader study: The SMART-Seq v4 Ultra Low Input RNA kit was used to prepare libraries from fractions with low cell numbers. To follow T-cell clones before and after both primary and booster YFV17D yellow fever vaccination, bulk TCR alpha and beta repertoires underwent longitudinal sequencing. Two healthy male donors, one aged 18 to 30 and one aged 30 to 40 years, were included in the cohort. Bulk PBMC replicates and cell subsets were isolated from blood drawn at multiple timepoints before and after both primary and secondary immunization.

Broad study findings and their caveats: Computational filtering was needed because FACS-sorted repertoires could contain abundant contaminating clonotypes from the bulk population. Only two donors were included in the study, so the extent to which the findings can be generalized is limited. Most clones expanded after primary vaccination were re-detected after the booster (about 95% of CD4 and about nine tenths of CD8), suggesting broad memory maintenance. Compared with the primary T-cell response, the secondary T-cell response was faster but weaker, reaching its peak on day 5 rather than on day 15. A small fraction of clonotypes showed up in both the CD4 and CD8 compartments, probably as a result of convergent recombination.

Synthesis of TCR cDNA relied on 5'RACE template switching, a step that introduced a universal primer site along with unique molecular identifiers. cDNA synthesis was primed from both the TCR alpha and TCR beta constant segments. Library amplification involved two PCR steps, and the second step added sample barcodes and sequencing adapters. Libraries were sequenced on Illumina HiSeq 2500 (2x100 bp) or NovaSeq (2x150 bp). The authors' pipeline ran thus. MIGEC was used to demultiplex reads and collapse the reads into UMI consensus sequences, and MiXCR was used for V(D)J alignment. Vaccine-responding clonotypes were defined with edgeR using replicate PBMC samples, requiring FDR below 0.01 and a log2 fold change above 5 up to day 15. Each bulk clonotype was labeled CD4 or CD8 based on which sequenced repertoire, CD4 or CD8, contained the clonotype at higher abundance. TCRdb reworked the public reads: Q25 trimming with fastp, MiXCR clone assembly, productive beta chains retained. When rows share a CDR3 protein, they turn into one entry using the most common DNA and genes. TCRdb, rather than the study authors, made the V and J calls. The sample table lists a few hundred thousand distinct CDR3 sequences, around 16% of them with a count of one. The ten top clones hold 15% to 20% of the sample.

The treatment or condition label here, explained by the study, means: live attenuated yellow fever vaccine strain. At each blood-draw timepoint, two biological replicates of bulk PBMCs were obtained. A standard Ficoll-Paque protocol was used to isolate PBMCs from peripheral blood. TriZol was used to extract RNA from bulk PBMCs, CD4 and CD8 fractions, and dextramer-positive and dextramer-negative fractions. Concerning this clonotype itself: Its antigen is not yet known. Base qualities were left out, and no much larger clone turns up one base away.

The CDR3 starts with the cysteine, ends with the phenylalanine, and has 17 residues. This entry keeps only the CDR3 DNA: 51 bases, framed from base 1. The junction shows trimming of 1 base on V and 5 bases on J, and the gene matches do not reach 10 bases of it. According to the germline V gene, CDR1 reads LGHNA and CDR2 reads YNFKEQ. This TCR was sampled from a man between 18 and 29 years old who received the YFV17D yellow fever vaccine. This sequence uses TRBV4-2 and TRBJ1-4; TRBD1 agrees with 7 junctional bases. The sequencing here drew on PBMCs, taken 5 days after the first yellow fever vaccination. The nucleotides are TGTGCCAGCAGCCAAGCGGTCTCTGCCAGGGGGAATGAAAAACTGTTTTTT. Its protein is CASSQAVSARGNEKLFF.